The 11 T cell receptor beta chains in this list originate from one sample, sequenced in a study of PD-L1 blockade in urothelial cancer. Time point defined: pretreatment peripheral blood. Sequenced by immunoSEQ multiplex PCR; TCRdb stores in-frame clones only, minus some. Here the sample spans around 79,000 clones, 70% to 90% being singletons. Specimen: PBMCs, collected around atezolizumab (anti-PD-L1) treatment. These receptors came from a man aged 35-49 years with urothelial cancer.

The chain couples TRBV30 to TRBJ2-7; 7 bases are shared with TRBD1. The V gene end was trimmed by 2 bases and the J gene end by 2 bases; junction bases not matched to a gene: 6. The CDR3 is 14 residues long. CDR1 GTSNPN and CDR2 SVGIG come from the germline V gene (reference sequence). CDR3 DNA: TGTGCCTGGAGTAGGGACAGCTTTACCTACGAGCAGTACTTC. Its protein product is CAWSRDSFTYEQYF.

The chain uses TRBV6-6 and TRBJ2-5; D possibly corresponds to TRBD2 (5 bases). The germline V gene encodes CDR1 MNHNY and CDR2 SVGAGI (reference sequence). The V end was cut by 8 bases, the J end by 5 bases, with 18 bases between. CDR3 length: 14 residues. CDR3 sequence (DNA): TGTGCCAGCCAGCGGACTTTCGGGGTCGAGACCCAGTACTTC. It translates to CASQRTFGVETQYF.

This clone has only a few counts. The chain is built from TRBV5-6 and TRBJ2-2; tentative D call: TRBD2 (6 bases). Germline values: CDR1 SGHDT, CDR2 YYEEEE. V lost 4 bases to trimming and J lost 2 bases, with 12 bases between them. The CDR3 loop spans 15 amino acids. CDR3 sequence reads: CASSPRRVNTGELFF. DNA for the CDR3: TGTGCCAGCAGCCCCAGGAGGGTAAACACCGGGGAGCTGTTTTTT.

The gene calls are TRBV15 and TRBJ2-1; tentatively, D is TRBD2 (6 bases). Germline lookup yields CDR1 LNHNV and CDR2 YYDKDF (reference sequence). The ends were cut back, 2 bases at V and 5 bases at J, with 22 bases in the middle. This CDR3 is built from 18 residues. CDR3 protein: CATSRYPPGGTTDNEQFF. DNA of the CDR3: TGTGCCACCAGCAGATATCCCCCTGGCGGGACCACGGACAATGAGCAGTTCTTC.

The rearrangement joins TRBV25-1 to TRBJ2-2; perhaps TRBD2 as D (6 bases). Trimming shortened V by 2 bases and J by 6 bases, and 10 bases separated the two germline ends. CDR3 size: 14 residues. CDR1 and CDR2 (germline): MGHDK, SYGVNS. As DNA, the CDR3 is TGTGCCAGCAGTGAACCGGGGGTGGCCGGGGAGCTGTTTTTT. Translating gives CASSEPGVAGELFF.

This chain links TRBV6-1 with TRBJ2-2; 7 bases fit TRBD1. The junction had 5 bases not matched to a gene; V was cut back by 6 bases and J by 1 base. The CDR3 sequence is 15 residues long. Germline assignment: CDR1 MNHNS and CDR2 SASEGT. This CDR3 reads CASRRQGVNTGELFF. CDR3 DNA sequence: TGTGCCAGCAGACGACAGGGTGTGAACACCGGGGAGCTGTTTTTT.

This clone was detected only once. This sequence joins TRBV5-6 and TRBJ1-2; D is undetermined. V lost 1 base to trimming and J lost 0 bases, with 7 bases between them. The germline V gene has CDR1 SGHDT and CDR2 YYEEEE. The CDR3 loop spans 14 amino acids. This CDR3 reads CASSLPQSNYGYTF. DNA for the CDR3: TGTGCCAGCAGCTTGCCCCAGTCTAACTATGGCTACACCTTC.

This chain connects TRBV4-1 to TRBJ2-7; TRBD2 agrees at 8 bases. The CDR3 consists of 17 residues. Germline CDR1 MGHRA, CDR2 YSYEKL. J lost 3 bases, V lost 3 bases, and 13 bases had no gene match. The CDR3 DNA reads as TGCGCCAGCAGCCAGGACAAGCGGGAGCTGGGGCTCTACGAGCAGTACTTC. Its protein product is CASSQDKRELGLYEQYF.

V is TRBV4-1 and J is TRBJ1-4, with D tentatively TRBD1 (5 bases). Trimming took 1 base from V and 7 from J, leaving 13 bases between them. Germline assignment: CDR1 MGHRA and CDR2 YSYEKL. CDR3 length: 15 residues. This CDR3 reads CASSQGGLGSEKLFF. The CDR3 DNA reads TGCGCCAGCAGCCAAGGGGGACTGGGAAGTGAAAAACTGTTTTTT.

The rearrangement links TRBV4-3 to TRBJ2-1; weak D call: TRBD1 (5 bases). Germline-derived CDR1 and CDR2 are LGHNA and YSLEER. The CDR3 is made up of 14 amino acids. V lost 1 base to trimming and J lost 6 bases, with 10 bases between them. DNA for the CDR3: TGCGCCAGCAGCCAAGGGATCAGGGCCAATGAGCAGTTCTTC. It yields the protein CASSQGIRANEQFF.

This clone was observed once. The V call is TRBV7-9, the J call TRBJ2-5, with 7 positions matching TRBD2. V shed 4 bases and J 5 bases; nucleotides not matched to a gene: 1. Germline V gene sequence: CDR1 SEHNR, CDR2 FQNEAQ (reference sequence). This CDR3 has 12 amino acids. CDR3: CASSSGGETQYF. DNA of the CDR3: TGTGCCAGCAGCTCCGGGGGGGAGACCCAGTACTTC.